Below are 17 T cell receptor beta chains sequenced from a single sample in a study of shared clonotypes between healthy human individuals. CD8 cells regarded as naive lacked CD45RO, were positively chosen for CCR7, and omitted terminally differentiated effector memory CD45RA+ cells. Generated by immunoSEQ multiplex PCR, the TCRdb table keeps only in-frame clones and is missing some. The table has roughly 1,800,000 clones, approximately 94% seen once; the top ten hold approximately 1%. Sequenced material: naive CD8+ T cells sorted from blood. Receptors originate from a man younger than 35 in good health.

The J gene is TRBJ2-3, the V gene TRBV6-5; D is possibly TRBD2 (6 bases). The CDR3 length is 12 residues. V was pared by 2 bases and J by 12 bases, with 12 bases between. The germline V gene has CDR1 MNHEY and CDR2 SVGAGI. In nucleotides, the CDR3 is TGTGCCAGCAGTTACGGGGCTAGCGCCCAGTATTTT. Translation: CASSYGASAQYF.

This clone has a single count. V gene TRBV28 combines with J gene TRBJ2-1, with D hard to call. Looked up from germline, CDR1 is MDHEN and CDR2 is SYDVKM. Between the trimmed V and J ends, which lost 4 bases and 4 bases, there was a span of 11 bases. The CDR3 is made up of 14 amino acids. The CDR3 DNA is TGTGCCAGCAGTTCTTGGACGGATTACAATGAGCAGTTCTTC. Residues: CASSSWTDYNEQFF.

This chain uses TRBV7-9 with TRBJ2-7, with 9 bases identical to TRBD1. V dropped 4 bases and J dropped 7; count of bases not matched to a gene: 14. In germline, CDR1 is SEHNR, CDR2 FQNEAQ (reference sequence). CDR3 size: 16 residues. The CDR3, as DNA: TGTGCCAGCAGCTCTTGGACAGGGGCCTCCCTGGAGGAGCAGTACTTC. Translating gives CASSSWTGASLEEQYF. The full variable domain, with the rest looked up from reference TRBV7-9 and TRBJ2-7, is DTGVSQNPRHKITKRGQNVTFRCDPISEHNRLYWYRQTLGQGPEFLTYFQNEAQLEKSRLLSDRFSAERPKGSFSTLEIQRTEQGDSAMYLCASSSWTGASLEEQYFGPGTRLTVT.

Only one count was recorded for this clone. Within the sample, other DNA sequences also encode this same CDR3. The chain recombines TRBV7-2 with TRBJ2-1, with 8 bases fitting TRBD1. CDR3 length: 14 residues. Germline V gene lookup returns CDR1 SGHTA and CDR2 FQGNSA. Trimming at V came to 5 bases and at J to 1 base, leaving 1 base not matched to a gene. CDR3 loop: CASSRTGSYNEQFF. CDR3 DNA: TGTGCCAGCAGCCGGACAGGGTCCTACAATGAGCAGTTCTTC. Based on the CDR3 plus reference TRBV7-2 and TRBJ2-1, the full variable domain is GAGVSQSPSNKVTEKGKDVELRCDPISGHTALYWYRQSLGQGLEFLIYFQGNSAPDKSGLPSDRFSAERTGGSVSTLTIQRTQQEDSAVYLCASSRTGSYNEQFFGPGTRLTVL.

The rearrangement joins TRBV11-2 to TRBJ1-6; D is perhaps TRBD1 (6 bases). The CDR3 totals 17 residues. The germline CDR1 and CDR2 sequences are SGHAT and FQNNGV. The V gene lost 5 bases and the J gene lost 3 bases, with 17 bases spanning the gap. For the CDR3, the DNA is TGTGCCAGCAGCCCCGGACTCGGGACAATCTATAATTCACCCCTCCACTTT. Translation gives CASSPGLGTIYNSPLHF.

The genes are TRBV7-9 and TRBJ1-2, with D tentatively TRBD1 (6 bases). Trimming removed 5 bases at V and 6 bases at J, with 25 bases between. The germline gives CDR1 SEHNR, CDR2 FQNEAQ (reference sequence). This CDR3 spans 17 amino acids. CDR3 sequence (DNA): TGTGCCAGCAGCCCTCGGGGGGCGTTACAAACGGGCGATGGCTACACCTTC. Its translation is CASSPRGALQTGDGYTF. The complete variable domain, with remaining parts taken from reference TRBV7-9 and TRBJ1-2, reads DTGVSQNPRHKITKRGQNVTFRCDPISEHNRLYWYRQTLGQGPEFLTYFQNEAQLEKSRLLSDRFSAERPKGSFSTLEIQRTEQGDSAMYLCASSPRGALQTGDGYTFGSGTRLTVV.

This sequence joins TRBV7-2 and TRBJ2-2, with 7 bases that match TRBD2. This CDR3 contains 17 residues. Germline loops: CDR1 SGHTA, CDR2 FQGNSA. Losses at the gene ends were 5 bases for V and 4 bases for J; bases not matched to a gene: 13. The CDR3 here is CASSPLTSFGVTGELFF. CDR3 DNA: TGTGCCAGCAGCCCCTTGACTAGCTTCGGGGTCACCGGGGAGCTGTTTTTT.

The chain joins TRBV27 to TRBJ2-1, with D tentatively TRBD1 (6 bases). CDR1 is MNHEY, CDR2 SMNVEV, per germline (reference sequence). V was pared by 6 bases and J by 2 bases, with 11 bases between. This CDR3 region has 14 residues. The chain's CDR3 is CASRLGGTYNEQFF. The CDR3 region has the DNA TGTGCCAGCAGACTAGGGGGAACCTACAATGAGCAGTTCTTC.

The chain recombines TRBV28 with TRBJ1-4; maybe TRBD1 (5 bases). The CDR3 runs 14 residues. V was shortened by 6 bases and J by 1 base, with 9 bases between the two germline ends. The germline V gene encodes CDR1 MDHEN and CDR2 SYDVKM. In DNA, the CDR3 is TGTGCCAGCAGCCGGACACAAACTAATGAAAAACTGTTTTTT. This encodes CASSRTQTNEKLFF.

About this clone: Different DNA sequences within this sample yield the same CDR3. V gene TRBV27 combines with J gene TRBJ2-1; D might be TRBD1 (5 bases). This CDR3 is 14 amino acids long. Germline-derived CDR1 and CDR2 are MNHEY and SMNVEV (reference sequence). V gave up 2 bases and J gave up 5 bases, with 10 bases separating them. The CDR3 nucleotides are TGTGCCAGCAGTTTAAGGGGCCCCGACAATGAGCAGTTCTTC. Amino acids: CASSLRGPDNEQFF.

This clone was counted once. The chain has TRBV5-5 and TRBJ2-7; 8 nucleotides agree with TRBD1. Losses at the gene ends were 4 bases for V and 5 bases for J; bases not matched to a gene: 5. CDR1 and CDR2 from the germline V gene are SGHKS and YYEKEE (reference sequence). The CDR3 covers 13 residues. For the CDR3, the DNA is TGTGCCAGCAGCGGACAGGGTATCCACGAGCAGTACTTC. This codes for CASSGQGIHEQYF.

J is TRBJ1-6 and V is TRBV15, with D perhaps TRBD1 (6 bases). The CDR3 runs 15 residues. Between the trimmed V and J ends, which lost 1 base and 6 bases, there was a span of 10 bases. Germline V gene lookup returns CDR1 LNHNV and CDR2 YYDKDF (reference sequence). CDR3 residues: CATSRGEDSNSPLHF. The CDR3 DNA follows: TGTGCCACCAGCAGAGGGGAGGACAGTAATTCACCCCTCCACTTT.

This sequence joins TRBV2 and TRBJ2-7; D is tentatively TRBD1 or TRBD2 (6 bases each). Germline CDR1 and CDR2: SNHLY and FYNNEI. V lost 6 bases and J 0 bases, leaving 21 bases between the germline ends. This CDR3 contains 17 residues. The CDR3 loop reads CASSPGASGTASYEQYF. The DNA for the CDR3 is TGTGCCAGCAGCCCGGGGGCATCCGGGACTGCCTCCTACGAGCAGTACTTC.

This clone has only one observation. V gene TRBV11-2 combines with J gene TRBJ2-7; TRBD2 aligns across 7 bases. J gave up 2 bases and V 5 bases, and 9 bases lay outside the gene matches. This CDR3 has 15 amino acids. Germline V lookup: CDR1 SGHAT, CDR2 FQNNGV. Here the CDR3 reads CASSAAWGGTYEQYF. The CDR3, as DNA: TGTGCCAGCAGCGCCGCTTGGGGGGGGACCTACGAGCAGTACTTC.

The chain links TRBV9 to TRBJ2-7; 9 nucleotides line up with TRBD1. This CDR3 region has 15 residues. V lost 0 bases and J lost 2; bases outside the gene matches: 3. In germline, CDR1 is SGDLS, CDR2 YYNGEE. The CDR3 protein is CASSVGRQGAYEQYF. CDR3 bases: TGTGCCAGCAGCGTAGGGAGACAGGGGGCCTACGAGCAGTACTTC.

The J gene is TRBJ2-7, the V gene TRBV27; 7 nucleotides line up with TRBD2. CDR3 size: 13 residues. Trimming took 8 bases from V and 3 from J; bases not matched to a gene: 7. Germline assignment: CDR1 MNHEY and CDR2 SMNVEV (reference sequence). The CDR3 loop reads CASSTSLIYEQYF. CDR3 nucleotide sequence: TGTGCCAGCTCGACTAGCTTAATCTACGAGCAGTACTTC.

The genes are TRBV27 and TRBJ2-5, with 12 bases identical to TRBD1. The CDR3 extends over 17 amino acids. V was pared by 2 bases and J by 5 bases, with 9 bases of the junction left unmatched. Looked up from germline, CDR1 is MNHEY and CDR2 is SMNVEV (reference sequence). CDR3 sequence reads: CASSLGAGTGGFETQYF. The CDR3 DNA sequence: TGTGCCAGCAGTTTAGGGGCCGGGACAGGGGGCTTTGAGACCCAGTACTTC.